The 8 T cell receptor beta chains given below trace back to one sample, sequenced in a study of blood T cell repertoires in COVID-19. Assay: immunoSEQ multiplex PCR; the TCRdb copy retains only in-frame clones and omits some. The table lists 150,000 or so clones, about 90% of them singletons, with roughly 4.8% in the top ten. Sequencing was carried out using peripheral blood. Receptors originate from a man under 40 with COVID-19, enrolled during active disease.

This clone was detected only a few times. V gene TRBV7-9 combines with J gene TRBJ2-1; 7 bases are a match to TRBD1. Trimming cost V 0 bases and J 2 bases; bases outside gene matches: 1. This CDR3 contains 15 residues. From germline, CDR1 is SEHNR and CDR2 FQNEAQ (reference sequence). The CDR3 region has the DNA TGTGCCAGCAGCTTAGCGCAGGGGGCCTACAATGAGCAGTTCTTC. It specifies CASSLAQGAYNEQFF.

The V call is TRBV4-3, the J call TRBJ2-5; 11 bases match TRBD2. J lost 2 bases, V lost 0 bases, and 5 bases had no gene match. The CDR3 has 17 residues. Germline V CDR1 and CDR2: LGHNA, YSLEER. CDR3 residues: CASSQDLLAGGQETQYF. As DNA, the CDR3 is TGCGCCAGCAGCCAAGATCTTCTAGCGGGAGGACAAGAGACCCAGTACTTC.

This clone has more than one count but fewer than ten. The chain uses TRBV7-2 and TRBJ1-5; the match to TRBD1 covers 11 bases. Germline V CDR1 and CDR2: SGHTA, FQGNSA. The V segment lost 4 bases and the J segment 6 bases; nucleotides outside the gene matches: 5. This CDR3 contains 15 residues. CDR3 amino acids: CASSSWTGGGQPQHF. The CDR3 coding sequence is TGTGCCAGCAGCTCCTGGACAGGGGGCGGTCAGCCCCAGCATTTT.

This chain joins TRBV4-3 and TRBJ2-6; possibly TRBD2 for D (5 bases). Germline CDR1 reads LGHNA; CDR2 reads YSLEER. With 0 bases removed from V and 0 bases from J, the gap between germline ends came to 12 bases. The CDR3 covers 18 residues. CDR3 sequence: CASSQDFLGSSGANVLTF. CDR3 in DNA: TGCGCCAGCAGCCAAGATTTCTTAGGGAGCTCTGGGGCCAACGTCCTGACTTTC.

Here the CDR3 DNA reads TGTGCCTGGAGCTATAACGGGGGAAGGGACACTGAAGCTTTCTTT. Encoded protein: CAWSYNGGRDTEAFF. The chain couples TRBV30 to TRBJ1-1; the D gene is possibly TRBD1 (5 bases). V lost 3 bases to trimming and J lost 3 bases, with 17 bases between them. This CDR3 is 15 amino acids long. Germline CDR1 reads GTSNPN; CDR2 reads SVGIG (reference sequence).

This clone was recorded only once. V gene TRBV9 combines with J gene TRBJ1-3; no clear D. V was shortened by 0 bases and J by 0 bases, with 10 bases between the two germline ends. The CDR3 is 16 amino acids. CDR1 is SGDLS, CDR2 YYNGEE, per germline. CDR3 nucleotide sequence: TGTGCCAGCAGCGTAGATTTCCTGAGCTCTGGAAACACCATATATTTT. Amino acids: CASSVDFLSSGNTIYF.

The gene calls are TRBV11-1 and TRBJ1-5; D is unclear. V lost 1 base, J lost 9 bases, and 13 bases lay in between. Germline V lookup: CDR1 SGHAT, CDR2 FQDESV (reference sequence). This CDR3 spans 14 amino acids. In DNA form, the CDR3 reads TGTGCCAGCAGCTTAGACGGTCCCTCGGGGCCCCAGCATTTT. Translation: CASSLDGPSGPQHF.

The V gene is TRBV7-8, the J gene TRBJ1-5; perhaps TRBD1 as D (5 bases). Germline CDR1 and CDR2: SGHVS and FQNEAQ. The CDR3 loop spans 14 amino acids. V lost 4 bases and J 4 bases, leaving 11 bases between the germline ends. CDR3 region: CASSSGHVNQPQHF. The CDR3 nucleotides read TGTGCCAGCAGCTCTGGACACGTAAATCAGCCCCAGCATTTT.